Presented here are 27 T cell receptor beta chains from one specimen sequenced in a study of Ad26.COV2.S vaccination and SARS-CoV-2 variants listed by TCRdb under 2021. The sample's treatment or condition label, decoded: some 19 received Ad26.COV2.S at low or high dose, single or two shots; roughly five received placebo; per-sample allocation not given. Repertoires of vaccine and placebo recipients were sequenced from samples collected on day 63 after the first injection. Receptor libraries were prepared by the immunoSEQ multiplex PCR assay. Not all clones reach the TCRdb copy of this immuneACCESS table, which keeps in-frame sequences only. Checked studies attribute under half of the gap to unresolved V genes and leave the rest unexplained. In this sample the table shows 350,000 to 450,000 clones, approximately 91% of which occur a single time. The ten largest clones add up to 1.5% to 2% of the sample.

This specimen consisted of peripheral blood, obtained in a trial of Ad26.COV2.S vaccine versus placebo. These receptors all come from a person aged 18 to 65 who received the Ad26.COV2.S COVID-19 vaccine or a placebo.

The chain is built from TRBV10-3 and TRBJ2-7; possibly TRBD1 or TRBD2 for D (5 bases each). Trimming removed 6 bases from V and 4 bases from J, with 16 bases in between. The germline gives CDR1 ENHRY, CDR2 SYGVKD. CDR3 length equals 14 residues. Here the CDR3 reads CAIRAGTVNYEQYF. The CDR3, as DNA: TGTGCCATCAGAGCCGGGACGGTAAATTACGAGCAGTACTTC.

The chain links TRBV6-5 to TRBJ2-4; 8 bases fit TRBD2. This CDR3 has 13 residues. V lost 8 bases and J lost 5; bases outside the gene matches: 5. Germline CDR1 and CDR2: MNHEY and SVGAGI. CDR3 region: CASASGRENIQYF. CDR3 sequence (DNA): TGTGCCAGCGCTAGCGGGCGGGAAAACATTCAGTACTTC.

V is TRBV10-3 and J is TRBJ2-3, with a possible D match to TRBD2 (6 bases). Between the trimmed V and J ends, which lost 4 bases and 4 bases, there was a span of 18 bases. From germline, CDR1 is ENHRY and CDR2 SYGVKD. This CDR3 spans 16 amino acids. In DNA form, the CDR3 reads TGTGCCATCAGTGTTGGTCCTAGCGCAACCTCAGATACGCAGTATTTT. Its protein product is CAISVGPSATSDTQYF.

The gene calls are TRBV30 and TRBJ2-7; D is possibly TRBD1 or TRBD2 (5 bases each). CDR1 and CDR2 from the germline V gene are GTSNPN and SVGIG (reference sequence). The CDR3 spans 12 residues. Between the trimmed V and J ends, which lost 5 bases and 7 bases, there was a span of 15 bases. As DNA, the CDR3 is TGTGCCTGGGGGGCAGGGAGAAGGGAGCAGTACTTC. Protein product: CAWGAGRREQYF.

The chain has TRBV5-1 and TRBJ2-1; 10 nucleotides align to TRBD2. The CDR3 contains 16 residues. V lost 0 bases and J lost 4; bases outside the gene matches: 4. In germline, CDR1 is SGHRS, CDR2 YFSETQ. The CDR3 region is CASSLGGLANYNEQFF. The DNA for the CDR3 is TGCGCCAGCAGCTTGGGGGGACTAGCGAATTACAATGAGCAGTTCTTC.

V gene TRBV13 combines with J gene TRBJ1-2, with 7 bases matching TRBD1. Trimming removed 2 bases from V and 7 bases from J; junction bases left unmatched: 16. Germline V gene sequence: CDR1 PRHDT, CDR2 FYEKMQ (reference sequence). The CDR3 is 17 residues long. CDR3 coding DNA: TGTGCCAGCAGCTTAAGGGGAGGCACAGGGGATGCGTTTGGCTACACCTTC. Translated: CASSLRGGTGDAFGYTF.

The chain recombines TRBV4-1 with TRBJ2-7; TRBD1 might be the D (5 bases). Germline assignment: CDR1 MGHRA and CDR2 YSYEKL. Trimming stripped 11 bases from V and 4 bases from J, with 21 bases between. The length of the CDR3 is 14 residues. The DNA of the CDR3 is TGCGCCCGATACCCCTGGGGCAGGGAATACGAGCAGTACTTC. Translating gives CARYPWGREYEQYF.

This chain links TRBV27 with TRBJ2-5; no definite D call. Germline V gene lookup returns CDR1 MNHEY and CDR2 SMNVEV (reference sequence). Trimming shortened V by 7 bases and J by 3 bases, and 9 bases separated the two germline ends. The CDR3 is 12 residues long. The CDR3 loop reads CASMGPEETQYF. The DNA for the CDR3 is TGTGCCAGCATGGGCCCCGAAGAGACCCAGTACTTC.

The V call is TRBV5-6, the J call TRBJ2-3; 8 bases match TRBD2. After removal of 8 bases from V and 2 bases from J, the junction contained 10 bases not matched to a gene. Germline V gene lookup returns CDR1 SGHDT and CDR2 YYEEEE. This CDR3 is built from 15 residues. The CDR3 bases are TGTGCCAGTTCCTATCAGGGACTAGACACAGATACGCAGTATTTT. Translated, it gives CASSYQGLDTDTQYF.

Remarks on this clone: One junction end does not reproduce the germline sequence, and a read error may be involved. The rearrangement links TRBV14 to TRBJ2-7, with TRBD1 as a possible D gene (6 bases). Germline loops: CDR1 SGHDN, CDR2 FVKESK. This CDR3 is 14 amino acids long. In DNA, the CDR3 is TGTGCCAGCAGCCAACAGGGGCGCTCCGACGAGCAGTACTTC. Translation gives CASSQQGRSDEQYF.

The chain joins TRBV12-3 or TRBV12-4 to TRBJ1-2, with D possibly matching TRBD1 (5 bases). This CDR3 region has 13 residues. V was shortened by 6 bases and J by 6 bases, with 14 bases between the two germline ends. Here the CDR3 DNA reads TGTGCCAGCAGGGGGGAAAGATTGGATGGCTACACCTTC. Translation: CASRGERLDGYTF.

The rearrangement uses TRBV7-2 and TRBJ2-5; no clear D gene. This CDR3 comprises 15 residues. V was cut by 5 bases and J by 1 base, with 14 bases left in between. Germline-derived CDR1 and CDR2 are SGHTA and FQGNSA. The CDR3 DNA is TGTGCCAGCAGCATCGATAGGCGCAGCCAAGAGACCCAGTACTTC. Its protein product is CASSIDRRSQETQYF.

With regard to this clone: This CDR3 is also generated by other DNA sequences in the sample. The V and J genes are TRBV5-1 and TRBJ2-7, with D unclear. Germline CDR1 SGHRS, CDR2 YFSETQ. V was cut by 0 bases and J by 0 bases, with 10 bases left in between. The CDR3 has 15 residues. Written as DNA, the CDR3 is TGCGCCAGCAGCTTGGGTCTGGGAAGCTCCTACGAGCAGTACTTC. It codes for CASSLGLGSSYEQYF.

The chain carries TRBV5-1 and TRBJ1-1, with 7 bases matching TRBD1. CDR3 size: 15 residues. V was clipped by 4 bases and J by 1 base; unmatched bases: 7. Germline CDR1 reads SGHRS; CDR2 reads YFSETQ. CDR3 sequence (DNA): TGCGCCAGCAGCAAAGACAGGGTCGGGAACACTGAAGCTTTCTTT. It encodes CASSKDRVGNTEAFF.

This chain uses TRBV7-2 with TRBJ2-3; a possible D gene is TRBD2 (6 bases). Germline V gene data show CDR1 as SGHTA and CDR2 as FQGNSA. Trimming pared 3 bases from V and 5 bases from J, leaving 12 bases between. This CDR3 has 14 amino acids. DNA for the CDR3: TGTGCCAGCAGCTTGGCCGGGAGTCGAGATACGCAGTATTTT. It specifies CASSLAGSRDTQYF.

The CDR3: CASSWEQGGNSPLHF. The CDR3 nucleotides read TGTGCCAGCAGCTGGGAACAGGGGGGGAATTCACCCCTCCACTTT. J is TRBJ1-6 and V is TRBV28; 8 positions match TRBD1. V lost 6 bases and J lost 7; bases outside the gene matches: 8. The CDR3 is made up of 15 amino acids. CDR1 is MDHEN and CDR2 is SYDVKM in the germline V gene.

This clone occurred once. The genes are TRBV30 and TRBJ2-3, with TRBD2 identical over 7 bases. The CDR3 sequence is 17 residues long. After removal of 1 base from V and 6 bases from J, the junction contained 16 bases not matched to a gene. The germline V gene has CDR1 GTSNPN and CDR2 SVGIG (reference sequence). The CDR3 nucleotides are TGTGCCTGGAGTGGTCTTTTTAGCGGGTCCCTCGGGGATACGCAGTATTTT. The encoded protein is CAWSGLFSGSLGDTQYF.

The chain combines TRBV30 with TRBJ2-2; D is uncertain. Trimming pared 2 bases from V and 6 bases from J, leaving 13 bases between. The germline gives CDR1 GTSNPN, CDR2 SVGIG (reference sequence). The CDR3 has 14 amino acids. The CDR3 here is CAWSPDTEAGELFF. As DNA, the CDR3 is TGTGCCTGGAGTCCAGACACCGAAGCCGGGGAGCTGTTTTTT.

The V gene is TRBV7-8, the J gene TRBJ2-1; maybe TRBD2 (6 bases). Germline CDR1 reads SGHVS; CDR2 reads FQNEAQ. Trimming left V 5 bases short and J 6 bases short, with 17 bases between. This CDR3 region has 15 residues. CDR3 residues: CASSLGGGYFNEQFF. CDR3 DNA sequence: TGTGCCAGCAGCCTGGGTGGGGGGTACTTCAATGAGCAGTTCTTC.

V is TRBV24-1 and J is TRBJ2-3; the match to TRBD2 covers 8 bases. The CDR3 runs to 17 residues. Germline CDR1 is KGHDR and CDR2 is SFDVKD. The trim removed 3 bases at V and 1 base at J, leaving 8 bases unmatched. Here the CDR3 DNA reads TGTGCCACCAGTGATCCGATAGCGGGGAGGGGCACAGATACGCAGTATTTT. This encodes CATSDPIAGRGTDTQYF.

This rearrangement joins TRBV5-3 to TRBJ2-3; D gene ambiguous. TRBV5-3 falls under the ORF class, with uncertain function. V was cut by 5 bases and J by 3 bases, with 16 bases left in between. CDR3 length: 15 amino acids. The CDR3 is CARRQSSFETDTQYF. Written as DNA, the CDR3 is TGTGCCAGAAGGCAAAGCAGTTTTGAGACAGATACGCAGTATTTT.

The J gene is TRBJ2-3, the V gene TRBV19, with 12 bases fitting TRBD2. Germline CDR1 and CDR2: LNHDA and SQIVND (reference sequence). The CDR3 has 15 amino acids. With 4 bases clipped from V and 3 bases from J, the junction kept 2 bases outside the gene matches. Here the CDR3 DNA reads TGTGCCAGTAGTAAGACTAGCGGGAGAACAGATACGCAGTATTTT. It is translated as CASSKTSGRTDTQYF.

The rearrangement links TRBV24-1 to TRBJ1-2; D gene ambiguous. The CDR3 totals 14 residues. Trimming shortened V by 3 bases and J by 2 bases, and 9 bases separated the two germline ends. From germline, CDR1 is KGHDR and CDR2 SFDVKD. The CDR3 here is CATSDIGRNYGYTF. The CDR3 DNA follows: TGTGCCACCAGTGATATCGGCAGGAACTATGGCTACACCTTC.

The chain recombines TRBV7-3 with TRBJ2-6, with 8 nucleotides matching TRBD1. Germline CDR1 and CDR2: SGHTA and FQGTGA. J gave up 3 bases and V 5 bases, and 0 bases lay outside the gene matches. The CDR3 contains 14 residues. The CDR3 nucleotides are TGTGCCAGCAGCGGACAGGGTGGGGCCAACGTCCTGACTTTC. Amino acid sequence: CASSGQGGANVLTF.

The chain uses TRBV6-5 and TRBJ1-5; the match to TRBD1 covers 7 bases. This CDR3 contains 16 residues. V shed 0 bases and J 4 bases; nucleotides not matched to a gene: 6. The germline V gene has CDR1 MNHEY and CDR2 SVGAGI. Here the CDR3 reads CASSYSRGTANQPQHF. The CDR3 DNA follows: TGTGCCAGCAGTTACTCGAGGGGGACAGCAAATCAGCCCCAGCATTTT.

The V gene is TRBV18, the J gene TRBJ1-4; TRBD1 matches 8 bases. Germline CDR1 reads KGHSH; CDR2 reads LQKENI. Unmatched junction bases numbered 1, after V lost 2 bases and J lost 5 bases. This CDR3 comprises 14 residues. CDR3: CASSPWTGNEKLFF. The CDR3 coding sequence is TGTGCCAGCTCACCATGGACAGGGAATGAAAAACTGTTTTTT.

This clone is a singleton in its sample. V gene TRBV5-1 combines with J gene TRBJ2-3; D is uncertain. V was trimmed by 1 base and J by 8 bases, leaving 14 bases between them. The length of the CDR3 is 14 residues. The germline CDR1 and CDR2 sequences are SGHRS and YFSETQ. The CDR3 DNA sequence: TGCGCCAGCAGCTTGTCCCCCAGTACCCCTACGCAGTATTTT. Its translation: CASSLSPSTPTQYF.